The clone carrying this TCR beta chain was seen a few times. This entry belongs to a study of blood T cell repertoires in COVID-19. Study summary: Donors in the United States, Italy and Spain gave samples during acute or convalescent COVID-19. PBMCs, B-cell-depleted T cells, or T cells were the source of the cDNA or gDNA that made up the material.

The V segment lost 5 bases and the J segment 5 bases; nucleotides outside the gene matches: 3. The germline V gene encodes CDR1 LNHDA and CDR2 SQIVND (reference sequence). This CDR3 region has 13 residues. Study processing details: Estimates of nucleated cell counts were drawn from the amplification of reference gene primers. Only in-frame clones appear in the TCRdb table, and some are missing; sequencing was by immunoSEQ multiplex PCR. V and J calls and clone size are given by that table; D and trimming were obtained from the DNA. The sample has around 58,000 clones; approximately 85% are singletons.

The specimen was peripheral blood. The clonotype was recovered from a human donor in a cohort sampled during active COVID-19. This chain joins TRBV19 and TRBJ2-7; 10 bases are a match to TRBD1. The CDR3: CASSSTGGHEQYF. The DNA of the CDR3 is TGTGCCAGTAGTTCGACAGGGGGCCACGAGCAGTACTTC.